These 30 T cell receptor beta chains were sequenced from one sample in a study of blood T cell repertoires in COVID-19. Sequencing was performed with immunoSEQ multiplex PCR; in TCRdb, only in-frame clones are kept and a portion is missing. The sample has 220,000 or so clones; roughly 80% are singletons. The sequenced sample was peripheral blood. The source of these receptors is an elderly woman with COVID-19, enrolled during active disease.

The chain links TRBV3-1 (or the pseudogene TRBV3-2) to TRBJ1-3; D remains unclear. From germline, CDR1 is LGHDT and CDR2 YNNKEL (reference sequence). The V gene lost 5 bases and the J gene lost 4 bases, with 3 bases spanning the gap. This CDR3 comprises 11 residues. CDR3 nucleotide sequence: TGTGCCAGCAGCTCGGGAAACACCATATATTTT. Protein product: CASSSGNTIYF.

CDR3 coding DNA: TGTGCCAGCAGTCCCTCCTCCACGCAGTATTTT. Protein sequence: CASSPSSTQYF. The rearrangement uses TRBV7-9 and TRBJ2-3; D remains ambiguous. Trimming stripped 6 bases from V and 9 bases from J, with 10 bases between. The CDR3 has 11 amino acids. Germline CDR1 is SEHNR and CDR2 is FQNEAQ (reference sequence).

The chain joins TRBV20-1 to TRBJ1-6; D remains unclear. V lost 3 bases and J lost 14, with 11 bases in between. Germline CDR1 reads DFQATT; CDR2 reads SNEGSKA (reference sequence). The CDR3 totals 11 residues. The CDR3 is CSARSTGTLHF. The CDR3 region has the DNA TGCAGTGCTAGGTCGACGGGGACCCTCCACTTT.

V and J are TRBV6-5 and TRBJ1-6; D ambiguous. Trimming removed 0 bases at V and 6 bases at J, with 9 bases between. CDR3 length equals 15 residues. Per the germline V gene, CDR1 is MNHEY and CDR2 is SVGAGI. DNA of the CDR3: TGTGCCAGCAGTTACTCGGGGAGAGCTAATTCACCCCTCCACTTT. Residues: CASSYSGRANSPLHF.

The gene calls are TRBV11-2 and TRBJ1-1; 7 nucleotides match TRBD1. The V gene end was trimmed by 5 bases and the J gene end by 5 bases; junction bases not matched to a gene: 8. The CDR3 is 14 amino acids. Per the germline V gene, CDR1 is SGHAT and CDR2 is FQNNGV. CDR3 loop: CASSPSRDSTEAFF. CDR3 nucleotides: TGTGCCAGCAGCCCCTCCCGGGACAGTACTGAAGCTTTCTTT.

This clone has more than one count but fewer than ten. The genes are TRBV7-9 and TRBJ2-7, with a possible D match to TRBD2 (6 bases). V lost 4 bases and J 7 bases, leaving 20 bases between the germline ends. CDR1 and CDR2 from the germline V gene are SEHNR and FQNEAQ (reference sequence). CDR3 length: 15 amino acids. In nucleotides, the CDR3 is TGTGCCAGCAGCTCGGGACTCAAGGGTAGGGGTGAGCAGTACTTC. Its protein is CASSSGLKGRGEQYF.

In this sample, this clone turned up a few times. The chain employs TRBV4-3 and TRBJ2-1, with a weak D call TRBD2 (6 bases). The V end was cut by 6 bases, the J end by 6 bases, with 12 bases between. The CDR3 has 13 residues. Germline CDR1 LGHNA, CDR2 YSLEER. DNA of the CDR3: TGCGCCAGCAGGGCAACGGGAGCCAATGAGCAGTTCTTC. Its translation: CASRATGANEQFF.

The CDR3 coding sequence is TGTGCCAGCAGCTTAGGGAGGAACACCGGGGAGCTGTTTTTT. Translating gives CASSLGRNTGELFF. The chain recombines TRBV11-2 with TRBJ2-2, with D unclear. The V end lost 1 base, the J end lost 1 base, and 4 bases lay between the germline ends. There are 14 residues in the CDR3. The germline V gene encodes CDR1 SGHAT and CDR2 FQNNGV.

The V and J genes are TRBV6-5 and TRBJ1-5; 10 bases match TRBD1. CDR1 and CDR2 (germline): MNHEY, SVGAGI. V was clipped by 5 bases and J by 6 bases; unmatched bases: 4. The CDR3 sequence is 14 residues long. The CDR3 loop reads CASSRQGASQPQHF. In DNA form, the CDR3 reads TGTGCCAGCAGTAGACAGGGGGCCAGTCAGCCCCAGCATTTT.

The chain links TRBV10-2 to TRBJ1-2; D unclear. CDR1 is WSHSY, CDR2 SAAADI, per germline. This CDR3 has 13 amino acids. V was cut by 4 bases and J by 7 bases, with 13 bases left in between. The CDR3, as DNA: TGCGCCAGCAGTGTGAGCCTTAACGGTGGCTACACCTTC. It yields the protein CASSVSLNGGYTF.

The chain is built from TRBV7-2 and TRBJ2-5, with 10 bases lining up with TRBD2. The germline V gene encodes CDR1 SGHTA and CDR2 FQGNSA. Trimming cost V 5 bases and J 4 bases; bases outside gene matches: 13. CDR3 size: 17 residues. The CDR3 nucleotides are TGTGCCAGCAGCCCCCTCGTCAGCGGGAGGGTTCGAGAGACCCAGTACTTC. Translation: CASSPLVSGRVRETQYF. The full variable domain, its missing parts supplied by reference TRBV7-2 and TRBJ2-5, is GAGVSQSPSNKVTEKGKDVELRCDPISGHTALYWYRQSLGQGLEFLIYFQGNSAPDKSGLPSDRFSAERTGGSVSTLTIQRTQQEDSAVYLCASSPLVSGRVRETQYFGPGTRLLVL.

V gene TRBV5-4 combines with J gene TRBJ2-3; 10 nucleotides match TRBD2. After removal of 2 bases from V and 0 bases from J, the junction contained 6 bases not matched to a gene. The germline V gene encodes CDR1 SGHNT and CDR2 YYREEE (reference sequence). The CDR3 has 17 residues. The DNA of the CDR3 is TGTGCCAGCAGCTTACAGCGGGGGGGGACTAGCACAGATACGCAGTATTTT. It yields the protein CASSLQRGGTSTDTQYF. Combining the CDR3 with reference TRBV5-4 and TRBJ2-3 gives the whole variable domain ETGVTQSPTHLIKTRGQQVTLRCSSQSGHNTVSWYQQALGQGPQFIFQYYREEENGRGNFPPRFSGLQFPNYSSELNVNALELDDSALYLCASSLQRGGTSTDTQYFGPGTRLTVL.

V and J are TRBV29-1 and TRBJ2-4; 7 positions match TRBD1. This CDR3 has 14 residues. The J segment lost 1 base and the V segment lost 4 bases, leaving 4 bases of the junction unmatched. Looked up from germline, CDR1 is SQVTM and CDR2 is ANQGSEA. The CDR3 protein is CSVAGGMAKNIQYF. As DNA, the CDR3 is TGCAGCGTTGCAGGGGGAATGGCCAAAAACATTCAGTACTTC.

The genes are TRBV18 and TRBJ1-3, with 7 bases fitting TRBD1. CDR1 KGHSH and CDR2 LQKENI come from the germline V gene. The V and J ends lost 6 bases and 4 bases, in that order; junction bases with no gene match: 3. The CDR3 extends over 13 amino acids. CDR3: CASSPTGGNTIYF. The CDR3, as DNA: TGTGCCAGCTCTCCGACAGGGGGAAACACCATATATTTT.

This clone occurred a few times. This chain uses TRBV5-1 with TRBJ2-7, with 8 nucleotides matching TRBD1. The germline V gene has CDR1 SGHRS and CDR2 YFSETQ. CDR3 length: 14 amino acids. Losses at the gene ends were 4 bases for V and 2 bases for J; bases not matched to a gene: 5. This chain's CDR3 is CASSNGQGPYEQYF. The CDR3 DNA is TGCGCCAGCAGCAACGGACAGGGTCCCTACGAGCAGTACTTC.

V and J are TRBV28 and TRBJ1-2; TRBD1 matches at 8 bases. The germline CDR1 and CDR2 sequences are MDHEN and SYDVKM. The J segment lost 7 bases and the V segment lost 3 bases, leaving 4 bases of the junction unmatched. CDR3 length: 13 amino acids. The DNA for the CDR3 is TGTGCCAGCAGTTTGCAGGGGGCCTTTGGCTACACCTTC. Its protein is CASSLQGAFGYTF.

The rearrangement uses TRBV7-2 and TRBJ2-5; tentatively, D is TRBD2 (6 bases). CDR1 SGHTA and CDR2 FQGNSA come from the germline V gene. The CDR3 loop spans 16 amino acids. V was trimmed by 5 bases and J by 5 bases, leaving 21 bases between them. CDR3 sequence: CASSAGRAGVRETQYF. In DNA, the CDR3 is TGTGCCAGCAGCGCGGGACGGGCGGGCGTAAGGGAGACCCAGTACTTC.

The rearrangement uses TRBV4-3 and TRBJ2-1; a weak D match, TRBD2 (6 bases). Germline CDR1 and CDR2: LGHNA and YSLEER. The CDR3 totals 18 residues. Between the trimmed V and J ends, which lost 0 bases and 3 bases, there was a span of 18 bases. The CDR3 nucleotides are TGCGCCAGCAGCCAAGATTTAAGGAGGGACCTATTCTACAATGAGCAGTTCTTC. Translating it yields CASSQDLRRDLFYNEQFF.

The chain combines TRBV7-3 with TRBJ1-1; D perhaps matches TRBD1 (6 bases). Deletions cut 3 bases from V and 8 bases from J, with 13 bases between. From germline, CDR1 is SGHTA and CDR2 FQGTGA. This CDR3 region has 13 residues. CDR3 protein: CASSFGTPMEAFF. The DNA of the CDR3 is TGTGCCAGCAGCTTTGGGACACCGATGGAAGCTTTCTTT.

This rearrangement joins TRBV4-1 to TRBJ2-5; 8 bases match TRBD1. V was pared by 5 bases and J by 4 bases, with 12 bases of the junction left unmatched. This CDR3 spans 16 amino acids. Germline V CDR1 and CDR2: MGHRA, YSYEKL. DNA for the CDR3: TGCGCCAGCAGCGGAAGACGACAGGGGCGGCTAGAGACCCAGTACTTC. Encoded protein: CASSGRRQGRLETQYF.

This chain uses TRBV5-1 with TRBJ2-2; the match to TRBD2 covers 8 bases. V lost 4 bases to trimming and J lost 7 bases; unmatched junction nucleotides: 9. CDR3 length: 15 residues. In germline, CDR1 is SGHRS, CDR2 YFSETQ. The CDR3 DNA follows: TGCGCCAGCAGCCCTGCACTAGCGGCCCTCGGGGAGCTGTTTTTT. Its translation: CASSPALAALGELFF.

The V call is TRBV3-1 (or the pseudogene TRBV3-2), the J call TRBJ1-1; a weak D match, TRBD1 (5 bases). The germline V and J ends were trimmed by 4 bases and 1 base, with 13 bases remaining between them. The V gene's germline CDR1 is LGHDT and CDR2 YNNKEL (reference sequence). The CDR3 loop spans 15 amino acids. CDR3 amino acids: CASSLGGAANTEAFF. The CDR3 DNA reads TGTGCCAGCAGCCTCGGAGGGGCTGCGAACACTGAAGCTTTCTTT.

The chain recombines TRBV7-2 with TRBJ1-3, with D tentatively TRBD1 (5 bases). The CDR3 has 15 amino acids. Germline CDR1 SGHTA, CDR2 FQGNSA. V lost 7 bases to trimming and J lost 4 bases, with 17 bases between them. CDR3 sequence: CASTVAGSIGNTIYF. CDR3 in DNA: TGTGCCAGCACTGTAGCAGGGTCAATCGGAAACACCATATATTTT.

The chain recombines TRBV7-2 with TRBJ1-1; 8 bases map to TRBD1. Germline V CDR1 and CDR2: SGHTA, FQGNSA. J lost 3 bases, V lost 8 bases, and 2 bases had no gene match. This CDR3 is built from 12 residues. CDR3 nucleotide sequence: TGTGCCAGCGGACAGGGATACACTGAAGCTTTCTTT. As protein: CASGQGYTEAFF.

The CDR3 reads CASSRRGDGNQPQHF. CDR3 nucleotides: TGTGCCAGCAGCCGCCGGGGGGATGGCAATCAGCCCCAGCATTTT. The chain employs TRBV3-1 (or the pseudogene TRBV3-2) and TRBJ1-5, with TRBD1 as a possible D gene (5 bases). CDR3 length equals 15 residues. The V gene's germline CDR1 is LGHDT and CDR2 YNNKEL (reference sequence). The V gene lost 4 bases and the J gene lost 2 bases, with 12 bases spanning the gap.

The V and J genes are TRBV14 and TRBJ1-1; possibly TRBD1 for D (5 bases). V gave up 1 base and J gave up 1 base, with 13 bases separating them. CDR3 length equals 16 residues. Germline CDR1 is SGHDN and CDR2 is FVKESK. This CDR3 is CASSQAWGVKNTEAFF. CDR3 DNA: TGTGCCAGCAGCCAAGCCTGGGGGGTTAAGAACACTGAAGCTTTCTTT.

This chain joins TRBV5-1 and TRBJ1-1; no definite D call. Trimming took 6 bases from V and 0 from J, leaving 9 bases between them. This CDR3 comprises 13 residues. The germline V gene has CDR1 SGHRS and CDR2 YFSETQ. CDR3 in DNA: TGCGCCAGCATATCCGGGGTGAACACTGAAGCTTTCTTT. Translation gives CASISGVNTEAFF.

This clone showed up just once. V gene TRBV27 combines with J gene TRBJ1-2; possibly TRBD1 for D (5 bases). Deletions cut 3 bases from V and 7 bases from J, with 15 bases between. The CDR3 consists of 14 residues. Germline V gives CDR1 MNHEY, CDR2 SMNVEV (reference sequence). The CDR3 sequence: CASSLRRGRAGYTF. The CDR3 coding sequence is TGTGCCAGCAGTTTGCGGAGGGGAAGAGCTGGCTACACCTTC.

This clone showed up just once. The V gene is TRBV7-9, the J gene TRBJ1-1; 9 bases are shared with TRBD1. This CDR3 has 15 amino acids. Trimming took 2 bases from V and 4 from J; bases not matched to a gene: 5. CDR1 SEHNR and CDR2 FQNEAQ come from the germline V gene (reference sequence). The CDR3 sequence: CASSLSPDRGTEAFF. Here the CDR3 DNA reads TGTGCCAGCAGCTTATCTCCGGACAGGGGCACTGAAGCTTTCTTT.

The chain combines TRBV28 with TRBJ2-1; D possibly corresponds to TRBD2 (5 bases). The germline CDR1 and CDR2 sequences are MDHEN and SYDVKM. The CDR3 covers 16 residues. Trimming shortened V by 5 bases and J by 0 bases, and 14 bases separated the two germline ends. CDR3 bases: TGTGCCAGCAGTGCCGCCGAAGACTACTCCTACAATGAGCAGTTCTTC. It is translated as CASSAAEDYSYNEQFF.